Each of the 32 T cell receptor beta chains below was sequenced from the same sample in a study of T cells after yellow fever vaccination. TCRdb reprocessed the 5' RACE reads with MiXCR, giving one entry per CDR3 protein. The sample shows fewer than 350,000 distinct CDR3 sequences, 3% to 4.5% of them seen only once. The material sequenced was PBMCs, taken on the day of the yellow fever booster vaccination. The source is a man aged 18 to 35 who received the YFV17D yellow fever vaccine.

This clonotype was seen at least ten times. CDR3 region: CSALDRGGEKLFF. In DNA form, the CDR3 reads TGCAGTGCTCTCGACAGGGGCGGTGAAAAACTGTTTTTT. The chain has TRBV20-1 and TRBJ1-4, with TRBD1 identical over 8 bases. With 5 bases clipped from V and 7 bases from J, the junction kept 6 bases outside the gene matches. The CDR3 is made up of 13 amino acids. Germline lookup yields CDR1 DFQATT and CDR2 SNEGSKA (reference sequence).

The V gene is TRBV12-5, the J gene TRBJ2-5; TRBD1 agrees at 10 bases. Germline-derived CDR1 and CDR2 are LGHNT and FRNRAP. J was trimmed by 3 bases and V by 6 bases; bases with no gene match: 10. The CDR3 sequence is 16 residues long. The CDR3 DNA reads TGTGCTAGTGGCGTGGGGACAGGGGCTCCGGAAGAGACCCAGTACTTC. Translating it yields CASGVGTGAPEETQYF. The entire variable domain, with the rest obtained from reference TRBV12-5 and TRBJ2-5, is as follows: DARVTQTPRHKVTEMGQEVTMRCQPILGHNTVFWYRQTMMQGLELLAYFRNRAPLDDSGMPKDRFSAEMPDATLATLKIQPSEPRDSAVYFCASGVGTGAPEETQYFGPGTRLLVL.

In its sample, this clonotype was seen many times. The chain recombines TRBV12-3 or TRBV12-4 with TRBJ2-3; perhaps TRBD2 as D (5 bases). V was pared by 6 bases and J by 6 bases, with 22 bases between. The CDR3 is made up of 16 amino acids. CDR3: CASRPAIRGLGDTQYF. CDR3 DNA: TGTGCCAGCAGACCTGCTATACGGGGTCTAGGGGATACGCAGTATTTT.

The chain combines TRBV18 with TRBJ1-1; D not resolved. Trimming cost V 3 bases and J 4 bases, with 9 bases left between them. The CDR3 runs to 13 residues. Germline assignment: CDR1 KGHSH and CDR2 LQKENI. The chain's CDR3 is CASSPPTSTEAFF. The CDR3, as DNA: TGTGCCAGCTCACCTCCGACGTCCACTGAAGCTTTCTTT.

This clonotype appeared many times. The V and J genes are TRBV4-1 and TRBJ2-2; 8 bases align to TRBD2. Germline lookup yields CDR1 MGHRA and CDR2 YSYEKL. The length of the CDR3 is 15 residues. With V trimmed by 1 base and J by 4 bases, 2 bases remained unmatched. DNA of the CDR3: TGCGCCAGCAGCCAAGCGGGGGGGCGCACCGGGGAGCTGTTTTTT. Translating gives CASSQAGGRTGELFF.

This clonotype has only a few counts. The chain recombines TRBV27 with TRBJ1-1, with a possible D match to TRBD1 (5 bases). This CDR3 spans 13 amino acids. Trimming took off 4 bases at V and 5 bases at J, with 11 bases between the two ends. CDR1 and CDR2 from the germline V gene are MNHEY and SMNVEV (reference sequence). CDR3 sequence reads: CASSSNGGTEAFF. The CDR3 coding sequence is TGTGCCAGCAGTTCGAACGGGGGGACTGAAGCTTTCTTT.

This clonotype has at least ten counts. The chain couples TRBV5-1 to TRBJ1-4; a weak D match, TRBD1 (6 bases). CDR1 SGHRS and CDR2 YFSETQ come from the germline V gene. The CDR3 totals 17 residues. V was cut by 3 bases and J by 0 bases, with 15 bases left in between. The CDR3 spells CASSWGHSFATNEKLFF. The CDR3 nucleotides read TGCGCCAGCAGCTGGGGACACTCCTTTGCAACTAATGAAAAACTGTTTTTT.

The CDR3 coding sequence is TGTGCCAGTAGTGTAGTGATGACATATAATTCACCCCTCCACTTT. Translating gives CASSVVMTYNSPLHF. V is TRBV19 and J is TRBJ1-6, with no clear D. CDR3 size: 15 residues. CDR1 and CDR2 from the germline V gene are LNHDA and SQIVND (reference sequence). Trimming took off 5 bases at V and 4 bases at J, with 12 bases between the two ends.

A few counts support this clonotype. The genes are TRBV29-1 and TRBJ1-1, with no clear D. Germline-derived CDR1 and CDR2 are SQVTM and ANQGSEA. The CDR3 sequence is 11 residues long. V was trimmed by 5 bases and J by 10 bases, leaving 14 bases between them. CDR3 coding DNA: TGCAGCGTTTTCTGGGTCTATCGAGCTTTCTTT. This translates into CSVFWVYRAFF.

This clonotype was recorded many times. The rearrangement links TRBV6-2 or TRBV6-3 to TRBJ2-5; the D is unclear. CDR3 length equals 15 residues. V was clipped by 0 bases and J by 5 bases, with 13 bases between them. Germline values: CDR1 MNHEY, CDR2 SVGEGT. This CDR3 reads CASSYSPLSVETQYF. CDR3 nucleotide sequence: TGTGCCAGCAGTTACTCACCCCTAAGTGTGGAGACCCAGTACTTC.

The chain couples TRBV27 to TRBJ2-6; D is uncertain. There are 16 residues in the CDR3. Trimming removed 2 bases at V and 1 base at J, with 9 bases between. The V gene's germline CDR1 is MNHEY and CDR2 SMNVEV (reference sequence). The CDR3 bases are TGTGCCAGCAGTTTAGAGTTGCCTTCTGGGGCCAACGTCCTGACTTTC. Encoded protein: CASSLELPSGANVLTF.

The sample holds many counts of this clonotype. This chain links TRBV5-1 with TRBJ2-3; 11 bases match TRBD2. Germline trimming cut 4 bases from V and 4 bases from J; bases unmatched to any gene: 5. In germline, CDR1 is SGHRS, CDR2 YFSETQ. The CDR3 extends over 15 amino acids. The CDR3 nucleotides are TGCGCCAGCAGCCGGCTAGCGGGGGGTCCAGATACGCAGTATTTT. This translates into CASSRLAGGPDTQYF.

The J gene is TRBJ2-3, the V gene TRBV10-3; a possible D gene is TRBD2 (5 bases). This CDR3 region has 14 residues. V was pared by 3 bases and J by 4 bases, with 11 bases between. Germline V gene data show CDR1 as ENHRY and CDR2 as SYGVKD. The CDR3 nucleotides are TGTGCCATCAGTGACGGGGAACGCGCAGATACGCAGTATTTT. It is translated as CAISDGERADTQYF.

This clonotype was seen repeatedly, ten times or more. The chain employs TRBV7-2 and TRBJ2-7; 10 nucleotides agree with TRBD1. In germline, CDR1 is SGHTA, CDR2 FQGNSA. The junction had 19 bases not matched to a gene; V was cut back by 4 bases and J by 4 bases. CDR3 length equals 19 residues. This CDR3 reads CASSSHTTVGTGAMYEQYF. In nucleotides, the CDR3 is TGTGCCAGCAGCTCGCACACCACCGTCGGGACAGGGGCGATGTACGAGCAGTACTTC.

The J gene is TRBJ2-2, the V gene TRBV20-1, with 11 bases that match TRBD2. The trim removed 6 bases at V and 2 bases at J, leaving 11 bases unmatched. The V gene's germline CDR1 is DFQATT and CDR2 SNEGSKA (reference sequence). The CDR3 spans 17 residues. CDR3 region: CSAPTSGALINTGELFF. DNA for the CDR3: TGCAGTGCGCCGACTAGCGGGGCACTCATAAACACCGGGGAGCTGTTTTTT.

Only a few counts were recorded for this clonotype. The chain links TRBV7-9 to TRBJ2-1, with D perhaps given as TRBD1 or TRBD2 (6 bases each). Germline CDR1 reads SEHNR; CDR2 reads FQNEAQ (reference sequence). This CDR3 is built from 16 residues. V gave up 5 bases and J gave up 6 bases, with 20 bases separating them. CDR3 sequence: CASSLFEGGEANEQFF. The CDR3 nucleotides are TGTGCCAGCAGCCTATTTGAGGGGGGCGAGGCCAATGAGCAGTTCTTC. Full variable domain (missing parts from reference TRBV7-9 and TRBJ2-1): DTGVSQNPRHKITKRGQNVTFRCDPISEHNRLYWYRQTLGQGPEFLTYFQNEAQLEKSRLLSDRFSAERPKGSFSTLEIQRTEQGDSAMYLCASSLFEGGEANEQFFGPGTRLTVL.

This clonotype was recorded at least ten times. The chain employs TRBV6-5 and TRBJ2-7; D is unclear. V lost 0 bases and J lost 6, with 15 bases in between. Germline-derived CDR1 and CDR2 are MNHEY and SVGAGI. The length of the CDR3 is 15 residues. The chain's CDR3 is CASSYSVRPLAEQYF. In DNA, the CDR3 is TGTGCCAGCAGTTACTCGGTCCGCCCTCTGGCCGAGCAGTACTTC.

The J gene is TRBJ2-7, the V gene TRBV12-3 or TRBV12-4; 7 bases are shared with TRBD1. The CDR3 has 14 residues. The V and J ends lost 7 bases and 2 bases, in that order; junction bases with no gene match: 8. The CDR3 bases are TGTGCCAGCACCCCGACAGGGCCCCCCTACGAGCAGTACTTC. Its protein is CASTPTGPPYEQYF.

The chain uses TRBV12-3 or TRBV12-4 and TRBJ2-3; possibly TRBD2 for D (5 bases). The V end lost 3 bases, the J end lost 2 bases, and 15 bases lay between the germline ends. The CDR3 is 16 residues long. The CDR3 coding sequence is TGTGCCAGCAGTTTCGACCTAGCCGCCTCCACAGATACGCAGTATTTT. Amino acids: CASSFDLAASTDTQYF.

J is TRBJ2-2 and V is TRBV28; TRBD1 agrees at 7 bases. The CDR3 sequence is 17 residues long. The germline CDR1 and CDR2 sequences are MDHEN and SYDVKM. V trimming: 6 bases; J trimming: 0 bases; junction bases outside the gene matches: 10. CDR3 amino acids: CASSRDSLLSNTGELFF. The CDR3 nucleotides read TGTGCCAGCAGCCGGGACAGCCTCTTGTCGAACACCGGGGAGCTGTTTTTT.

The chain employs TRBV12-3 or TRBV12-4 and TRBJ2-2, with D perhaps matching TRBD1 or TRBD2 (5 bases each). CDR3 length: 15 amino acids. Trimming stripped 1 base from V and 2 bases from J, with 8 bases between. In nucleotides, the CDR3 is TGTGCCAGCAGTTTAGTGGGGGTAAACACCGGGGAGCTGTTTTTT. Residues: CASSLVGVNTGELFF.

This clonotype has ten or more counts. The gene calls are TRBV4-1 and TRBJ2-3, with 10 bases that match TRBD2. The CDR3 runs 19 residues. In germline, CDR1 is MGHRA, CDR2 YSYEKL. V was clipped by 0 bases and J by 2 bases; unmatched bases: 11. In DNA, the CDR3 is TGCGCCAGCAGCCAAGATGCCGTGGCTAGCGGGAGCTACACAGATACGCAGTATTTT. Protein sequence: CASSQDAVASGSYTDTQYF.

This clonotype has a handful of counts. V usage is TRBV20-1 and J usage is TRBJ1-6; 7 bases agree with TRBD1. CDR1 is DFQATT, CDR2 SNEGSKA, per germline (reference sequence). The junction had 3 bases not matched to a gene; V was cut back by 2 bases and J by 11 bases. This CDR3 is built from 12 residues. This CDR3 reads CSARLTGAPLHF. The DNA for the CDR3 is TGCAGTGCTAGACTCACAGGGGCACCCCTCCACTTT.

The rearrangement uses TRBV6-5 and TRBJ1-1; unclear D gene. V lost 0 bases and J 8 bases, leaving 13 bases between the germline ends. Germline CDR1 reads MNHEY; CDR2 reads SVGAGI. The CDR3 is 14 residues long. CDR3 loop: CASSYSRQNGEAFF. CDR3 DNA: TGTGCCAGCAGTTACTCGAGGCAAAACGGGGAAGCTTTCTTT.

This clonotype was counted many times. The rearrangement joins TRBV10-3 to TRBJ2-6; D remains ambiguous. The germline CDR1 and CDR2 sequences are ENHRY and SYGVKD. Trimming cost V 8 bases and J 3 bases, with 14 bases left between them. This CDR3 region has 15 residues. CDR3 bases: TGTGCCATCCCCGCTCAGGAGAGTGGGGCCAACGTCCTGACTTTC. This encodes CAIPAQESGANVLTF.

This clonotype was seen at least ten times. The J gene is TRBJ2-2, the V gene TRBV27; 10 bases fit TRBD2. Germline V CDR1 and CDR2: MNHEY, SMNVEV (reference sequence). The V gene end was trimmed by 1 base and the J gene end by 1 base; junction bases not matched to a gene: 6. The CDR3 loop spans 18 amino acids. The CDR3 spells CASSLYPSGGRNTGELFF. As DNA, the CDR3 is TGTGCCAGCAGTTTATATCCTAGCGGGGGAAGGAACACCGGGGAGCTGTTTTTT.

This clonotype has only a few counts. The V call is TRBV18, the J call TRBJ1-5; TRBD1 aligns across 10 bases. CDR1 and CDR2 from the germline V gene are KGHSH and LQKENI. The CDR3 has 15 residues. V gave up 3 bases and J gave up 9 bases; unmatched junction bases: 8. Here the CDR3 reads CASSPRTGGDGPQHF. In DNA form, the CDR3 reads TGTGCCAGCTCACCTAGGACAGGGGGTGATGGGCCCCAGCATTTT.

The table lists this clonotype with many counts. The V gene is TRBV20-1, the J gene TRBJ1-1; a weak D match, TRBD1 (5 bases). Germline V gene lookup returns CDR1 DFQATT and CDR2 SNEGSKA (reference sequence). The CDR3 covers 15 residues. V lost 0 bases, J lost 3 bases, and 14 bases lay in between. In DNA, the CDR3 is TGCAGTGCTAGAGATCCGCAGGGTTCGTACACTGAAGCTTTCTTT. Its translation is CSARDPQGSYTEAFF.

In its sample, this clonotype was seen many times. The J gene is TRBJ2-7, the V gene TRBV7-2; TRBD2 agrees at 8 bases. The CDR3 is made up of 16 amino acids. Germline loops: CDR1 SGHTA, CDR2 FQGNSA. The junction had 16 bases not matched to a gene; V was cut back by 6 bases and J by 6 bases. This chain's CDR3 is CASSITPPGAGGEQYF. The CDR3 nucleotides are TGTGCCAGCAGTATCACCCCGCCTGGGGCGGGGGGCGAGCAGTACTTC.

There are many counts of this clonotype. The rearrangement links TRBV7-9 to TRBJ2-3, with 9 bases lining up with TRBD2. After removal of 5 bases from V and 4 bases from J, the junction contained 13 bases not matched to a gene. The germline V gene encodes CDR1 SEHNR and CDR2 FQNEAQ (reference sequence). The CDR3 runs 17 residues. This chain's CDR3 is CASSPPTGRGGSDTQYF. The CDR3 DNA follows: TGTGCCAGCAGCCCCCCGACCGGGCGGGGGGGCTCAGATACGCAGTATTTT.

This clonotype was picked up many times. V usage is TRBV5-1 and J usage is TRBJ2-3, with 9 nucleotides matching TRBD1. Germline trimming cut 3 bases from V and 7 bases from J; bases unmatched to any gene: 9. The CDR3 length is 15 residues. Germline V gene lookup returns CDR1 SGHRS and CDR2 YFSETQ. The CDR3 here is CASSSRTGEVHTQYF. CDR3 bases: TGCGCCAGCAGCTCGCGGACAGGGGAGGTACATACGCAGTATTTT.

The chain links TRBV6-2 or TRBV6-3 to TRBJ2-1, with 9 bases identical to TRBD2. Germline assignment: CDR1 MNHEY and CDR2 SVGEGT. The CDR3 runs 15 residues. V shed 10 bases and J 0 bases; nucleotides not matched to a gene: 7. For the CDR3, the DNA is TGTGCCACGGGCGGGGGGGCCTTCTCCTACAATGAGCAGTTCTTC. Amino acid sequence: CATGGGAFSYNEQFF.